Listed here are 6 T cell receptor beta chains from one sample, sequenced in a study of control samples from healthy donors and cancer patients. Some clones are missing from TCRdb's copy, which holds only in-frame ones; the method was immunoSEQ multiplex PCR. This repertoire shows 9,500 to 15,000 clones, around nine tenths found once; its top ten account for around 3%. Specimen: formalin-fixed, paraffin-embedded tissue. These receptors were taken from a male donor with melanoma.

The chain couples TRBV7-2 to TRBJ2-3, with 7 bases identical to TRBD1. This CDR3 region has 15 residues. In germline, CDR1 is SGHTA, CDR2 FQGNSA. V dropped 5 bases and J dropped 4; count of bases not matched to a gene: 9. CDR3 sequence (DNA): TGTGCCAGCAGCCCCCAGGGGGTTGGCGCAGATACGCAGTATTTT. It codes for CASSPQGVGADTQYF. Supplemented by reference TRBV7-2 and TRBJ2-3, the full variable domain reads GAGVSQSPSNKVTEKGKDVELRCDPISGHTALYWYRQSLGQGLEFLIYFQGNSAPDKSGLPSDRFSAERTGGSVSTLTIQRTQQEDSAVYLCASSPQGVGADTQYFGPGTRLTVL.

J is TRBJ2-2 and V is TRBV5-5, with D hard to call. This CDR3 region has 13 residues. V lost 0 bases to trimming and J lost 3 bases, with 3 bases between them. Per the germline V gene, CDR1 is SGHKS and CDR2 is YYEKEE (reference sequence). CDR3 coding DNA: TGTGCCAGCAGCTTGGGTTACACCGGGGAGCTGTTTTTT. Its protein product is CASSLGYTGELFF. The full variable domain, its missing parts supplied by reference TRBV5-5 and TRBJ2-2, is DAGVTQSPTHLIKTRGQQVTLRCSPISGHKSVSWYQQVLGQGPQFIFQYYEKEERGRGNFPDRFSARQFPNYSSELNVNALLLGDSALYLCASSLGYTGELFFGEGSRLTVL.

The chain recombines TRBV7-2 with TRBJ1-2; D is unclear. The V and J ends lost 0 bases and 4 bases respectively, with 6 bases between them. This CDR3 contains 13 residues. Looked up from germline, CDR1 is SGHTA and CDR2 is FQGNSA. The CDR3 is CASSLAHLYGYTF. The CDR3 DNA is TGTGCCAGCAGCTTAGCACATCTCTATGGCTACACCTTC.

CDR3 in DNA: TGTGCCAGCAGCTTAGTGACTCCAAACCTAGGGTACACTGAAGCTTTCTTT. It specifies CASSLVTPNLGYTEAFF. The V and J genes are TRBV11-2 and TRBJ1-1, with D uncertain. The CDR3 spans 17 residues. Germline V CDR1 and CDR2: SGHAT, FQNNGV. The V end was cut by 1 base, the J end by 3 bases, with 18 bases between.

This rearrangement joins TRBV6-5 to TRBJ1-1, with TRBD1 matching 10 bases. The CDR3 contains 14 residues. CDR1 MNHEY and CDR2 SVGAGI come from the germline V gene. The ends lost 0 bases at V and 11 bases at J; junction bases unmatched: 6. This CDR3 reads CASSYSTDRGTAFF. CDR3 in DNA: TGTGCCAGCAGTTACTCGACGGACAGGGGGACGGCTTTCTTT.

This clone was recorded only once. The V and J genes are TRBV6-2 or TRBV6-3 and TRBJ2-5; D is undetermined. The CDR3 is made up of 13 amino acids. Germline CDR1 MNHEY, CDR2 SVGEGT. V shed 5 bases and J shed 1 base, with 8 bases lying between them. This CDR3 is CASSPDVQETQYF. CDR3 coding DNA: TGTGCCAGCAGTCCGGACGTCCAAGAGACCCAGTACTTC.